This TCR beta chain originates from a study of T-cell reconstitution after alpha-beta-depleted transplantation in children. Unique molecular identifiers were incorporated during preparation of the TCRbeta library. TCRdb called the PCR reads again in MiXCR, with one record for every CDR3 protein. The sample records 7,900 or so distinct CDR3 sequences, around 30% being singletons. This clonotype is deemed medium-sized. The CDR3 length is 15 residues. V lost 6 bases, J lost 2 bases, and 8 bases stayed unmatched. From germline, CDR1 is SNHLY and CDR2 FYNNEI. The source was peripheral blood, collected 60 days after TCRalphabeta/CD19-depleted stem cell transplant. V gene TRBV2 combines with J gene TRBJ2-5; 8 positions agree with TRBD2. This TCR derives from a boy younger than two who had a stem cell transplant for SCID, so the T cells may come from the graft donor. The CDR3, as DNA: TGTGCCAGCAGGGAATTAGAGCGGGGGCAAGAGACCCAGTACTTC. As protein: CASRELERGQETQYF.